What follows are 18 T cell receptor beta chains derived from one specimen sequenced in a study of CXCR3-negative and CXCR3-positive naive CD8 T cells. All TRB cDNA libraries came from 5' RACE performed with UMI labels. TCRdb reprocessed the 5' RACE reads and keeps a single row for each CDR3 protein, giving no DNA. The sample totals 48,000 or so distinct CDR3 sequences. The source material was memory CD8+ T cells from blood. All receptors derive from a human donor in good health. Some clones in this sample may be carry-over from other donors' samples.

The genes are TRBV9 and TRBJ1-1; TCRdb names TRBD1, which stays unverified in the absence of DNA. The CDR3 covers 13 residues. Germline loops: CDR1 SGDLS, CDR2 YYNGEE. This CDR3 is CASSVGTNTEAFF.

The gene calls are TRBV9 and TRBJ2-1; the D call of TRBD1 rests on TCRdb alone, since no DNA is present to check it. CDR1 is SGDLS, CDR2 YYNGEE, per germline. This CDR3 is built from 14 residues. CDR3 loop: CASSVPSGNNEQFF.

The chain recombines TRBV2 with TRBJ1-1. Germline values: CDR1 SNHLY, CDR2 FYNNEI. The CDR3 has 12 residues. CDR3 loop: CASIVTSSVTFF.

The chain is built from TRBV29-1 and TRBJ1-1; checking the TCRdb D call of TRBD1 is not possible without DNA. Germline-derived CDR1 and CDR2 are SQVTM and ANQGSEA. The CDR3 extends over 12 amino acids. CDR3 sequence: CSSQGAGTEAFF.

CDR3 region: CSVGGSYEQYF. The rearrangement links TRBV29-1 to TRBJ2-7; TCRdb selects TRBD1, and the lack of DNA leaves this call unchecked. The CDR3 consists of 11 residues. Germline V gene data show CDR1 as SQVTM and CDR2 as ANQGSEA.

The chain couples TRBV29-1 to TRBJ2-7. In germline, CDR1 is SQVTM, CDR2 ANQGSEA. CDR3 size: 13 residues. The CDR3 reads CSVETSESYEQYF.

The J gene is TRBJ1-5, the V gene TRBV28; the D gene TCRdb calls, TRBD1, cannot be checked with no DNA. The CDR3 is 14 amino acids. The germline V gene has CDR1 MDHEN and CDR2 SYDVKM. CDR3 protein: CASSSRTANQPQHF.

The rearrangement joins TRBV20-1 to TRBJ1-1. CDR1 is DFQATT and CDR2 is SNEGSKA in the germline V gene (reference sequence). CDR3 length equals 14 residues. The CDR3 here is CSATGENSNTEAFF.

The chain carries TRBV4-2 and TRBJ2-6; TCRdb returns TRBD1, unconfirmable since there is no DNA. This CDR3 has 16 amino acids. Germline CDR1 reads LGHNA; CDR2 reads YNFKEQ. The CDR3: CASSQDGNHGANVLTF.

V usage is TRBV27 and J usage is TRBJ2-5; the TCRdb D gene call, TRBD2, has no DNA to confirm it. Germline loops: CDR1 MNHEY, CDR2 SMNVEV (reference sequence). The CDR3 runs to 17 residues. The CDR3 sequence is CASSLSWTSAQGETQYF.

CDR3 amino acids: CASSPGLSASGNTIYF. The chain carries TRBV28 and TRBJ1-3. The CDR3 runs 16 residues. The germline V gene has CDR1 MDHEN and CDR2 SYDVKM.

J is TRBJ2-1 and V is TRBV7-3. This CDR3 comprises 15 residues. Germline values: CDR1 SGHTA, CDR2 FQGTGA. The CDR3 sequence: CASSFAGGSYNEQFF.

V and J are TRBV29-1 and TRBJ2-7. The germline V gene has CDR1 SQVTM and CDR2 ANQGSEA. There are 13 residues in the CDR3. The CDR3 loop reads CSVVDGVSYEQYF.

The chain links TRBV29-1 to TRBJ1-2. The CDR3 contains 14 residues. The V gene's germline CDR1 is SQVTM and CDR2 ANQGSEA. This CDR3 is CSVERPEGDYGYTF. Based on the CDR3 plus reference TRBV29-1 and TRBJ1-2, the full variable domain is SAVISQKPSRDICQRGTSLTIQCQVDSQVTMMFWYRQQPGQSLTLIATANQGSEATYESGFVIDKFPISRPNLTFSTLTVSNMSPEDSSIYLCSVERPEGDYGYTFGSGTRLTVV.

This sequence joins TRBV4-2 and TRBJ1-1; TCRdb's D call of TRBD1 is untestable without DNA. The CDR3 runs 15 residues. Germline CDR1 LGHNA, CDR2 YNFKEQ. CDR3 sequence reads: CASSLGRGGGTEAFF.

CDR3 residues: CASSLAGGHNEQFF. The chain employs TRBV7-2 and TRBJ2-1; TCRdb names TRBD1, which stays unverified in the absence of DNA. The CDR3 has 14 amino acids. CDR1 is SGHTA, CDR2 FQGNSA, per germline.

The rearrangement joins TRBV29-1 to TRBJ1-2; TCRdb's assignment of TRBD1 cannot be checked, as there is no DNA. CDR1 is SQVTM, CDR2 ANQGSEA, per germline. The CDR3 has 12 residues. The CDR3 here is CSVESGNYGYTF.

The chain links TRBV7-9 to TRBJ2-1; lacking DNA, the TRBD1 call made by TCRdb goes unchecked. This CDR3 is built from 13 residues. From germline, CDR1 is SEHNR and CDR2 FQNEAQ (reference sequence). CDR3 sequence reads: CASSGQPLGEQFF.